This entry features one TCR beta chain sequence. Its matching antigen is unknown. The data were taken from a study of cytomegalovirus exposure and HLA in healthy donors. Study background: It was reported in a later analysis that the approximately 110 validation repertoires used the same platform as the roughly 640 first-cohort repertoires.

Trimming took 3 bases from V and 2 from J; bases not matched to a gene: 2. CDR3 size: 15 residues. The germline gives CDR1 SGHRS, CDR2 YFSETQ. Study-wide findings and caveats: Cytomegalovirus-associated status was assigned to some 180 TCR beta chains. Most TCR sequences were rare, but some public TCRs occurred in many donors.

The protocol was immunoSEQ multiplex PCR, while the TCRdb copy is restricted to in-frame clones and leaves out a portion. Of fewer than 200,000 clones in the sample, approximately 86% were seen once. The rearrangement uses TRBV5-1 and TRBJ1-5; 10 bases are shared with TRBD1. The receptor comes from a woman aged 18-29 years in good health and CMV-seronegative. The sequenced material came from PBMCs. The CDR3 DNA follows: TGCGCCAGCAGCTCCGGGACAGGGGGCAATCAGCCCCAGCATTTT. The encoded protein is CASSSGTGGNQPQHF.